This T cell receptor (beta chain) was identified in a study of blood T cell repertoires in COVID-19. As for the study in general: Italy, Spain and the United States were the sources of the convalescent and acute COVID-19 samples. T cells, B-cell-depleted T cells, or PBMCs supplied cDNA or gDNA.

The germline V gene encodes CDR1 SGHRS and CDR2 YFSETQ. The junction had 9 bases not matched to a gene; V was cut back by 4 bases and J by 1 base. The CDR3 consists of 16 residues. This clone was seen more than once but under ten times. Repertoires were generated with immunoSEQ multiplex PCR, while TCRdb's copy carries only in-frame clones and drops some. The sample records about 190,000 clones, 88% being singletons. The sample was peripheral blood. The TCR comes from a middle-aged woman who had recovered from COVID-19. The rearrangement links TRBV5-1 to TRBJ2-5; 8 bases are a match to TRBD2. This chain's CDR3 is CASSVGREVGQETQYF. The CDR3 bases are TGCGCCAGCAGCGTTGGGCGGGAGGTGGGCCAAGAGACCCAGTACTTC.